This TCR beta chain appears in the sequencing data of a study of T cells in women clearing cervical HPV infection. Across the whole study: Case blood was drawn when the lesion was first found; control blood after infection became undetectable. For cases, blood was sampled a median about 160 days after lesion detection, interquartile range roughly 90 to 230 days. General study results and limits: A classifier using richness and V gene abundances reached an AUC of around 0.81.

To note about this clone: Its cognate antigen is unknown.

Profiling relied on immunoSEQ multiplex PCR, and the TCRdb table lists in-frame clones only, not all of them. Listed are 42,000 or so clones; about 5% falls within the top ten. The sample comprised blood buffy coat. The sequence was obtained from a woman between 18 and 69 years old with a cervical HPV16 infection that either progressed to CIN3+ or cleared (not recorded which).

The sequenced CDR3 bases are TGCGCCAGCAGCTTGGGGGGTGACAGATCTCCTGGGAACTATGGC. The encoded protein is CASSLGGDRSPGNYG. The full CDR3 protein is CASSLGGDRSPGNYGYTF. V usage is TRBV5-1 and J usage is TRBJ1-2, with a tentative D call TRBD1 (5 bases). Read data end 3 residues before the CDR3 end; the end is taken from the germline J gene. Germline V gene sequence: CDR1 SGHRS, CDR2 YFSETQ. The length of the CDR3 is 18 residues. V lost 0 bases to trimming and J lost 2 bases, with 20 bases between them.